A selection of T cell receptor beta chains follows, all from one sample in a study of blood T cell repertoires in COVID-19. This table comes from immunoSEQ multiplex PCR, and its TCRdb copy is limited to in-frame clones, with some not included. The repertoire has about 110,000 clones, about 88% of them found once; the top ten carry 2% to 2.5%. Sequenced material: peripheral blood. These receptors were taken from a human donor in a cohort sampled during active COVID-19. The CDR3 runs from the conserved cysteine through the conserved F or W. Fields, in order: D gene, J gene, clone size, V gene, CDR3 protein, CDR3 DNA. The D gene is left open where the match is weak. A clone size is listed for some rows: how often the clone was seen (once, few, many), or a class if it is expanded.

>TRBD1|TRBJ1-1|.|TRBV7-3
CASSFLGDRGVTEAFF
TGTGCCAGCAGCTTTTTGGGAGACAGGGGAGTCACTGAAGCTTTCTTT
>.|TRBJ1-1|few|TRBV5-1
CASRTGGTEAFF
TGCGCCAGCAGAACGGGAGGGACTGAAGCTTTCTTT
>TRBD1|TRBJ2-7|.|TRBV7-9
CASSLRTGGRYEQYF
TGTGCCAGCAGCTTAAGGACAGGGGGGAGGTACGAGCAGTACTTC
>TRBD1|TRBJ2-7|.|TRBV5-1
CASSLLAGGNEQYF
TGCGCCAGCAGCTTGCTCGCAGGGGGAAACGAGCAGTACTTC
>TRBD2|TRBJ2-3|.|TRBV3-1/TRBV3-2
CASSQDVGLASDTQYF
TGTGCCAGCAGCCAAGATGTCGGACTAGCTTCGGATACGCAGTATTTT
>TRBD1|TRBJ2-1|.|TRBV19
CASRAVQGVNYNEQFF
TGTGCCAGCCGGGCTGTGCAGGGGGTAAACTACAATGAGCAGTTCTTC
>.|TRBJ1-2|.|TRBV4-1
CASSQERTANYGYTF
TGCGCCAGCAGCCAAGAGAGGACAGCCAACTATGGCTACACCTTC
>TRBD2|TRBJ2-3|.|TRBV5-1
CASSLEVASGRDTQYF
TGCGCCAGCAGCTTGGAGGTGGCTAGCGGGAGAGATACGCAGTATTTT
>.|TRBJ2-7|.|TRBV18
CASSPPNRGADYEQYF
TGTGCCAGCTCACCACCCAATCGGGGGGCAGACTACGAGCAGTACTTC
>.|TRBJ2-5|.|TRBV4-1
CASSQGADRTQYF
TGCGCCAGCAGCCAAGGCGCTGACAGGACCCAGTACTTC
>.|TRBJ1-6|.|TRBV9
CASSGEPSGSPLHF
TGTGCCAGCAGCGGGGAGCCGTCGGGATCACCCCTCCACTTT
>.|TRBJ2-7|few|TRBV4-2
CASSQVVMASIYEQYF
TGTGCCAGCAGCCAAGTCGTGATGGCTAGTATCTACGAGCAGTACTTC
>.|TRBJ2-2|.|TRBV7-3
CASSRQGGPGELFF
TGTGCCAGCAGCCGGCAGGGAGGCCCCGGGGAGCTGTTTTTT
>TRBD1|TRBJ1-3|.|TRBV19
CASRPPRTGLVYF
TGTGCCAGTAGGCCCCCCCGGACAGGCCTAGTATATTTT
>TRBD2|TRBJ2-5|.|TRBV7-8
CASSFPLAGGETQYF
TGTGCCAGCAGCTTCCCACTAGCGGGTGGAGAGACCCAGTACTTC
>TRBD1|TRBJ2-3|.|TRBV27
CASSLPGQGGTDTQYF
TGTGCCAGCAGCCTTCCGGGACAGGGGGGAACAGATACGCAGTATTTT
>TRBD1|TRBJ1-2|.|TRBV7-9
CASSSGGQGVVRGYTF
TGTGCCAGCAGCTCCGGGGGACAGGGGGTCGTCCGTGGCTACACCTTC
>.|TRBJ1-4|.|TRBV18
CASSPPPDRDEYEKLFF
TGTGCCAGCTCACCCCCACCAGACAGAGACGAGTATGAAAAACTGTTTTTT
>TRBD1|TRBJ2-4|.|TRBV18
CASSPTGGAKNIQYF
TGTGCCAGCTCACCTACAGGGGGAGCCAAAAACATTCAGTACTTC
>.|TRBJ2-2|.|TRBV28
CASSLRSWTGELFF
TGTGCCAGCAGTTTACGGTCCTGGACCGGGGAGCTGTTTTTT
>.|TRBJ1-2|few|TRBV2
CASSDQGMGGYTF
TGTGCCAGCAGTGACCAGGGGATGGGTGGCTACACCTTC
>.|TRBJ2-7|.|TRBV7-9
CASSLVQGDSYEQYF
TGTGCCAGCAGCTTAGTTCAAGGAGACTCCTACGAGCAGTACTTC
>.|TRBJ2-7|.|TRBV28
CASSFSYEQYF
TGTGCCAGCAGTTTTAGCTACGAGCAGTACTTC
>TRBD1|TRBJ2-7|.|TRBV7-2
CASSAAGTAPYEQYF
TGTGCCAGCAGCGCGGCCGGGACAGCCCCCTACGAGCAGTACTTC
>.|TRBJ1-1|.|TRBV9
CASSGITDRPNTEAFF
TGTGCCAGCAGCGGCATCACTGACAGGCCGAACACTGAAGCTTTCTTT
>.|TRBJ2-1|.|TRBV7-6
CASSLAGLPSLANEQFF
TGTGCCAGCAGCTTAGCGGGACTTCCATCCTTAGCCAATGAGCAGTTCTTC
>TRBD2|TRBJ2-7|.|TRBV10-3
CAISERESGRYEQYF
TGTGCCATCAGTGAGAGGGAAAGCGGGAGGTACGAGCAGTACTTC
>TRBD2|TRBJ2-1|.|TRBV6-4
CASSPELAGLSGEQFF
TGTGCCAGCAGCCCCGAACTAGCGGGGTTATCAGGAGAGCAGTTCTTC
>.|TRBJ1-3|.|TRBV9
CASSVGETSSGNTIYF
TGTGCCAGCAGCGTAGGGGAGACCTCCTCTGGAAACACCATATATTTT
>.|TRBJ2-1|.|TRBV19
CASSIGQGNEQFF
TGTGCCAGTAGTATAGGGCAGGGCAATGAGCAGTTCTTC
>TRBD2|TRBJ2-2|.|TRBV4-2
CASSPTTSGSNTGELFF
TGTGCCAGCAGCCCCACGACTAGCGGTTCGAACACCGGGGAGCTGTTTTTT
>.|TRBJ1-2|.|TRBV12-3/TRBV12-4
CASSLIQSYGYTF
TGTGCCAGCAGTTTGATACAGAGCTATGGCTACACCTTC
>TRBD2|TRBJ2-7|few|TRBV4-1
CASSQDASGPYEQYF
TGCGCCAGCAGCCAAGATGCTAGCGGCCCCTACGAGCAGTACTTC
>.|TRBJ2-2|once|TRBV7-3
CASSPGWTGELFF
TGTGCCAGCAGCCCGGGGTGGACCGGGGAGCTGTTTTTT
>TRBD2|TRBJ2-7|once|TRBV7-9
CASSLGAGGYEQYF
TGTGCCAGCAGCTTGGGGGCGGGGGGGTACGAGCAGTACTTC
>TRBD1|TRBJ1-4|once|TRBV7-2
CASSLEGTGKKLFF
TGTGCCAGCAGCTTAGAGGGGACAGGGAAAAAACTGTTTTTT
>.|TRBJ1-5|.|TRBV18
CASSLTGGSNQPQHF
TGTGCCAGCTCTCTGACGGGGGGTAGCAATCAGCCCCAGCATTTT
>.|TRBJ1-1|.|TRBV7-9
CASSAMTGNTEAFF
TGTGCCAGCAGCGCCATGACAGGGAACACTGAAGCTTTCTTT
>.|TRBJ2-5|.|TRBV7-8
CASSSLEGAETQYF
TGTGCCAGCAGCTCCCTGGAGGGGGCCGAGACCCAGTACTTC
>TRBD1|TRBJ1-2|.|TRBV6-5
CASRDRDSENGYTF
TGTGCCAGCAGGGACAGGGATTCAGAAAATGGCTACACCTTC
>.|TRBJ1-1|.|TRBV6-5
CASSYRGMGTEAFF
TGTGCCAGCAGTTACAGGGGTATGGGCACTGAAGCTTTCTTT
>TRBD2|TRBJ2-1|.|TRBV7-9
CASSASGGYSYNEQFF
TGTGCCAGCAGCGCGAGCGGGGGATACTCCTACAATGAGCAGTTCTTC